Sequencing of this TCR beta chain was carried out in a study of T-cell memory formation after mild COVID-19. Regarding the study as a whole: Pre-infection memory held some responding clones, suggesting pre-existing cross-reactive T cells responded. There was a balanced CD4/CD8 profile in clones contracting day 15 to 85, and later expanders leaned CD4+.

Points on this clonotype: The antigen is unknown.

The length of the CDR3 is 14 residues. Germline V gene lookup returns CDR1 MNHNS and CDR2 SASEGT. V shed 3 bases, J shed 4 bases, and the junction held 4 bases outside the gene matches. MiXCR, run by TCRdb on the 5' RACE reads, gives a single entry per CDR3 protein. The sample yields around 440,000 distinct CDR3 sequences, around a sixth seen once. The V call is TRBV6-1, the J call TRBJ2-3, with TRBD2 matching over 7 bases. Sample: PBMCs or a T cell subset sorted from them (not recorded which). The source is an adult woman who had mild COVID-19 (a few samples of this study predate the infection). Cell type and time point are not known. This chain's CDR3 is CASSDGTNPDTQYF. CDR3 coding DNA: TGTGCCAGCAGTGACGGGACTAACCCAGATACGCAGTATTTT.